Included here is one T cell receptor (beta chain) sequence, with context. TCRdb's copy holds only in-frame clones and misses some; the assay was immunoSEQ multiplex PCR. Here the sample spans tens of thousands of clones, around four fifths being singletons. CDR3 size: 14 residues. Trimming took 5 bases from V and 3 from J; bases not matched to a gene: 5. Germline V gives CDR1 KGHDR, CDR2 SFDVKD. The data originate from a study of blood T cell repertoires in COVID-19. This clonotype was obtained from a man aged 55-75 years with COVID-19, enrolled during active disease. What was sequenced was peripheral blood. The chain carries TRBV24-1 and TRBJ2-7; TRBD2 aligns across 8 bases. DNA for the CDR3: TGTGCCACCAGTGGGAGCGGGAGTAGCTACGAGCAGTACTTC. It codes for CATSGSGSSYEQYF.